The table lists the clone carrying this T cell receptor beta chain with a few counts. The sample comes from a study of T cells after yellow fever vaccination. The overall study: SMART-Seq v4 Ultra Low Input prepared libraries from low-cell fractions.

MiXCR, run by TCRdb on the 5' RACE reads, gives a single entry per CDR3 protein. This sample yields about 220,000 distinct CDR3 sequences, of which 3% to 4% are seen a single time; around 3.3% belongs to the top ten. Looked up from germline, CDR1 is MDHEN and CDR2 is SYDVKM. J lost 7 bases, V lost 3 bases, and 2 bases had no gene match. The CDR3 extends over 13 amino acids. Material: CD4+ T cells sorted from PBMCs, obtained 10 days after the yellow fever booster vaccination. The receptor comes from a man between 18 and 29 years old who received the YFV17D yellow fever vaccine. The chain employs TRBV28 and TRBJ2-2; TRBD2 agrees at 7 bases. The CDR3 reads CASSFPGGGELFF. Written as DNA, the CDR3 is TGTGCCAGCAGTTTCCCGGGGGGCGGGGAGCTGTTTTTT.